This is a list of T cell receptor beta chains from one sample in a study of T cell repertoires in cytomegalovirus infection. TCRdb redid the calling of the reads with MiXCR, one entry per CDR3 protein. The sample lists 700,000 to 900,000 distinct CDR3 sequences, almost 30% occurring once. Their antigens remain unidentified. Sample: cultured CD8+ T cells from PBMCs, taken from culture after CMV antigen stimulation. The receptors were gathered from a human donor in good health (CMV status not recorded). Some clones in this sample may be carry-over from other donors' samples. The CDR3 runs from the conserved cysteine through the conserved F or W. The order of the fields is D gene, V gene, J gene, CDR3 protein. D genes are given only for firm matches.

D gene: TRBD1
V gene: TRBV7-2
J gene: TRBJ2-5
CDR3 protein: CASSPWGDRDETQYF

D gene: .
V gene: TRBV7-9
J gene: TRBJ1-2
CDR3 protein: CASSLMESYGYTF

D gene: .
V gene: TRBV28
J gene: TRBJ1-6
CDR3 protein: CASSLQGPKRPLHF

D gene: TRBD2
V gene: TRBV7-6
J gene: TRBJ2-7
CDR3 protein: CASSQSGGLSYEQYF

D gene: .
V gene: TRBV5-1
J gene: TRBJ2-1
CDR3 protein: CASSHGNPEQFF

D gene: TRBD1
V gene: TRBV19
J gene: TRBJ1-1
CDR3 protein: CASSIQGAMNTEAFF

D gene: TRBD2
V gene: TRBV11-2
J gene: TRBJ2-1
CDR3 protein: CASSSELAGVLNEQFF

D gene: .
V gene: TRBV10-3
J gene: TRBJ1-4
CDR3 protein: CAISESTRQEDEKLFF

D gene: TRBD1
V gene: TRBV7-2
J gene: TRBJ2-1
CDR3 protein: CASSLEGQYYNEQFF

D gene: TRBD1
V gene: TRBV5-6
J gene: TRBJ1-1
CDR3 protein: CASSFERGPNTEAFF

D gene: TRBD1
V gene: TRBV6-6
J gene: TRBJ1-2
CDR3 protein: CASSLGQGPYYGYTF

D gene: .
V gene: TRBV7-9
J gene: TRBJ2-7
CDR3 protein: CASSWGGNEQYF